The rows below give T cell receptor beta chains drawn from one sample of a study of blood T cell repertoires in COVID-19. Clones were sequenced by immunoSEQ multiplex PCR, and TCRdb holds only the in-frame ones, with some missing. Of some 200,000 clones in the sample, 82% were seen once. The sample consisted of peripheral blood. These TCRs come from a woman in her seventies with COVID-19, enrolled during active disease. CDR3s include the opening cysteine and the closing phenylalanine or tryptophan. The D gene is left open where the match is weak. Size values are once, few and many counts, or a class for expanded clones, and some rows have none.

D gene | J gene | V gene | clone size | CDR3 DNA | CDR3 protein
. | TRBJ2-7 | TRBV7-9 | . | TGTGCCAGCAGCTTAGTAGGTAGACTGGCCTACGAGCAGTACTTC | CASSLVGRLAYEQYF
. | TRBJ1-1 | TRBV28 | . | TGTGCCAGCAGCCCATCTCATGGGAGCGCTGAAGCTTTCTTT | CASSPSHGSAEAFF
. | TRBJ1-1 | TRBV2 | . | TGTGCCAGCAGTGAAATATTGGGGGCAGGCACTGAAGCTTTCTTT | CASSEILGAGTEAFF
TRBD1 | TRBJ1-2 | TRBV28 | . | TGTGCCAGCAGTTTGAGGAGTGACAGGGTTTGGAACTATGGCTACACCTTC | CASSLRSDRVWNYGYTF
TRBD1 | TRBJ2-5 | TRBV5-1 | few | TGCGCCAGCAGCTTCCAGGGGACAGGGAGTCAGGAGACCCAGTACTTC | CASSFQGTGSQETQYF
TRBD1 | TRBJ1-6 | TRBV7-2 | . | TGTGCCAGCAGGCGCGACAGGGGGCTAGATAATTCACCCCTCCACTTT | CASRRDRGLDNSPLHF
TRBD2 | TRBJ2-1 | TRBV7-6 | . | TGTGCCAGCAGTTCGGGACTAGCGGGATCCTACAATGAGCAGTTCTTC | CASSSGLAGSYNEQFF
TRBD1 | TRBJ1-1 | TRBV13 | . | TGTGCCAGCAGCTTACTCACAGGGGACACTGAAGCTTTCTTT | CASSLLTGDTEAFF
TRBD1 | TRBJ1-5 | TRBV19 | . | TGTGCCAGTAGTAAACCCTCGGGACAGGTCTGGGCCCAGCCCCAGCATTTT | CASSKPSGQVWAQPQHF
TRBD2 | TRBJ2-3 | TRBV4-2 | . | TGTGCCAGCAGCCCCTACGCTAGCGGGGGCACAGATACGCAGTATTTT | CASSPYASGGTDTQYF
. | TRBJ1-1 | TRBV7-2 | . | TGTGCCAGCAGCTTAAACCAGGGGAACCTTGCAGCTTTCTTT | CASSLNQGNLAAFF
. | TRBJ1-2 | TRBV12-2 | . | TGTGCAAGTCGCTTTTCCCGGGACAGGTTAAACTATGGCTACACCTTC | CASRFSRDRLNYGYTF
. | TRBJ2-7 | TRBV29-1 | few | TGCAGCGTTGACGGCGGGCCCGCTAGGGACGAGCAGTACTTC | CSVDGGPARDEQYF
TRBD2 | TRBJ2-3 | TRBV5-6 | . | TGTGCCAGCAGCTTAGGGACTACGCCCTCGGATACGCAGTATTTT | CASSLGTTPSDTQYF
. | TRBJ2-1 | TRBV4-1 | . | TGCGCCAGCAGCCACGGGACTTCCTACAATGAGCAGTTCTTC | CASSHGTSYNEQFF
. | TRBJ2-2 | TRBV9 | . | TGTGCCAGCAGCGTAGCCTCCCGCGTCACCGGGGAGCTGTTTTTT | CASSVASRVTGELFF
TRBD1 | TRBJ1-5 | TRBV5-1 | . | TGCGCCAGCAGCTCGGGACAGGGGAATCAGCCCCAGCATTTT | CASSSGQGNQPQHF
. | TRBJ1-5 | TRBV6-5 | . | TGTGCCAGCAGTTCACTGGGCAATCAGCCCCAGCATTTT | CASSSLGNQPQHF
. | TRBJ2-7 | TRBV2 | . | TGTGCCAGCAGTGATAGCTCGGGCTCCTACGAGCAGTACTTC | CASSDSSGSYEQYF
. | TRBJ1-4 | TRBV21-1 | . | TGTGCCAGCAGCGGGGACAGGCCTCTAAGGGAAAAACTGTTTTTT | CASSGDRPLREKLFF
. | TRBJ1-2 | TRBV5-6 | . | TGTGCCAGCAGCTTGGACCAGGGGTTGATCTATGGCTACACCTTC | CASSLDQGLIYGYTF
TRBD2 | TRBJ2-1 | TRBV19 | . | TGTGCCAGTAGCCCGACTAGCGGGAGTTTCAATGAGCAGTTCTTC | CASSPTSGSFNEQFF
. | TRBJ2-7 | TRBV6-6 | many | TGTGCCAGCAGTCCGGGTTACTCCTACGAGCAGTACTTC | CASSPGYSYEQYF
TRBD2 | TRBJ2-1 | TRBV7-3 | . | TGTGCCAGCAGCTTTAATCTAGCGGACAATGAGCAGTTCTTC | CASSFNLADNEQFF
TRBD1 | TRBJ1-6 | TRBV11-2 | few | TGTGCCAGCAGCTTGAGAAGGGGGCATTCACCCCTCCACTTT | CASSLRRGHSPLHF
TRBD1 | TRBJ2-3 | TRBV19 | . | TGTGCCAGTAGCCCGGGACAGTTCCGCACAGATACGCAGTATTTT | CASSPGQFRTDTQYF
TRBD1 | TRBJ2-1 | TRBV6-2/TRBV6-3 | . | TGTGCCAGCAGTTACGGGGGACAGGGGGCGAGGAATGAGCAGTTCTTC | CASSYGGQGARNEQFF
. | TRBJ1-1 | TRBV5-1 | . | TGCGCCAGCAGCTTGCAGGGGCGTTTGAACACTGAAGCTTTCTTT | CASSLQGRLNTEAFF
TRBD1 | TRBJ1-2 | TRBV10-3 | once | TGTGCCATCAGTGATAAGGAGAGACAGGGGGCGGACTATGGCTACACCTTC | CAISDKERQGADYGYTF
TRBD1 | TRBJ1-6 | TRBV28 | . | TGTGCCAGCACCACCTCAAAGACAGGGGCCAAAGCCCTCCACTTT | CASTTSKTGAKALHF
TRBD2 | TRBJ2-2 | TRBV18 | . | TGTGCCAGCTCACCTCAAGCGGGAGCTTCTACCACCGGGGAGCTGTTTTTT | CASSPQAGASTTGELFF
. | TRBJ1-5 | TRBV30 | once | TGTGCCTGGGGCCGGGACAATGGGAATCAGCCCCAGCATTTT | CAWGRDNGNQPQHF
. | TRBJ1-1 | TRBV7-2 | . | TGTGCCAGCAGCTTAGTAATGTCGACTCCTGAAGCTTTCTTT | CASSLVMSTPEAFF
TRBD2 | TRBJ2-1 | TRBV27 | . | TGTGCCAGCAGTTTAGCGGGAGTTGGTTACAATGAGCAGTTCTTC | CASSLAGVGYNEQFF
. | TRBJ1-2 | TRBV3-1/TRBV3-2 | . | TGTGCCAGCAGCCTCTCCCAGGGGTCCTATGGCTACACCTTC | CASSLSQGSYGYTF
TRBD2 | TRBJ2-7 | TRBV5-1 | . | TGCGCCAGCAGCTTGGGGGCGGGGGCCTACGAGCAGTACTTC | CASSLGAGAYEQYF
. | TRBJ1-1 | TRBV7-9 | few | TGTGCCAGCAGCTTGGGACAACTGAACACTGAAGCTTTCTTT | CASSLGQLNTEAFF
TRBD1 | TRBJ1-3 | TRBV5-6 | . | TGTGCCAGCAGGGACAGGGACGCAAACACCATATATTTT | CASRDRDANTIYF
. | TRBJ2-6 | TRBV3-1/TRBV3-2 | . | TGTGCCAGCAGCCCCAACTACGCACGCGCTGCTGGGGCCAACGTCCTGACTTTC | CASSPNYARAAGANVLTF
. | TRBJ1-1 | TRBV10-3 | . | TGTGCCATCAGTGAGGGGCAGACGGTGGCTTTCTTT | CAISEGQTVAFF
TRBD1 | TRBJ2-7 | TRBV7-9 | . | TGTGCCAGCAGCCTCCGGACAGGGAGCTCCTACGAGCAGTACTTC | CASSLRTGSSYEQYF
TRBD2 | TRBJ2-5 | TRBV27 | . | TGTGCCAGCAGTTTCGGGAGGGGGGAGACCCAGTACTTC | CASSFGRGETQYF
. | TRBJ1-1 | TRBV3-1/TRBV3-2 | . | TGTGCCAGCAGCCAAGTTGAAGGGGTGGGCGCTTTCTTT | CASSQVEGVGAFF